This T cell receptor (beta chain) was sequenced for a study of T-cell reconstitution after alpha-beta-depleted transplantation in children. This clonotype was seen many times. V lost 2 bases and J lost 2, with 16 bases in between. The CDR3 is made up of 17 amino acids. As it was prepared, the TCRbeta library received unique molecular identifiers. A single record per CDR3 protein comes from TCRdb applying MiXCR to the PCR reads. Among a few hundred thousand distinct CDR3 sequences listed, 10% were seen once. This rearrangement joins TRBV12-3 or TRBV12-4 to TRBJ2-1; D not certain. The sequence came from a human donor who donated a stem cell graft to a child with acute lymphoblastic leukemia. Material: PBMCs from the stem cell graft donor, obtained from the stem cell graft. CDR3 amino acids: CASSLRARNEAYNEQFF. DNA of the CDR3: TGTGCCAGCAGTTTAAGGGCCCGGAACGAGGCCTACAATGAGCAGTTCTTC.